The 17 T cell receptor beta chains given below trace back to one sample, sequenced in a study of blood T cell repertoires in COVID-19. Produced via immunoSEQ multiplex PCR; TCRdb's table is partial and in-frame only. Of fewer than 400,000 clones in the sample, around nine tenths were seen once. Sequencing used PBMCs or T cells enriched from blood (not recorded which). The source of these receptors is a woman aged 45-60 years who had recovered from COVID-19.

This clone has a count of ten or more. This chain links TRBV7-2 with TRBJ1-6; 9 positions agree with TRBD1. The germline V gene has CDR1 SGHTA and CDR2 FQGNSA. The CDR3 is made up of 14 amino acids. The junction had 9 bases not matched to a gene; V was cut back by 5 bases and J by 13 bases. The CDR3 sequence is CASSLTGQGRPLHF. CDR3 in DNA: TGTGCCAGCAGCCTTACGGGACAGGGCAGGCCCCTCCACTTT.

The chain is built from TRBV5-5 and TRBJ1-2; 7 bases fit TRBD1. The germline gives CDR1 SGHKS, CDR2 YYEKEE (reference sequence). CDR3 length: 14 amino acids. V was pared by 9 bases and J by 2 bases, with 10 bases of the junction left unmatched. The CDR3 nucleotides read TGTGCCACCTCCGGGGGACAGAGGAACTATGGCTACACCTTC. Its protein product is CATSGGQRNYGYTF.

The chain couples TRBV5-6 to TRBJ2-7; TRBD1 might be the D (6 bases). The CDR3 loop spans 15 amino acids. The V gene lost 5 bases and the J gene lost 3 bases, with 18 bases spanning the gap. CDR1 is SGHDT, CDR2 YYEEEE, per germline. The CDR3 coding sequence is TGTGCCAGCAGTGCCGAGAACAGGGCCGGCTACGAGCAGTACTTC. It encodes CASSAENRAGYEQYF.

Only a few counts were recorded for this clone. This sequence joins TRBV2 and TRBJ2-3, with D possibly matching TRBD2 (5 bases). This CDR3 spans 13 amino acids. From germline, CDR1 is SNHLY and CDR2 FYNNEI. V lost 0 bases and J lost 6, with 7 bases in between. CDR3 protein: CASSEAQRDTQYF. CDR3 DNA sequence: TGTGCCAGCAGTGAAGCTCAGCGGGATACGCAGTATTTT.

This clone was seen just once. The chain has TRBV6-4 and TRBJ2-6; 9 nucleotides match TRBD1. This CDR3 has 18 amino acids. J was trimmed by 1 base and V by 2 bases; bases with no gene match: 6. Per germline, CDR1 MRHNA and CDR2 SNTAGT. The CDR3 reads CASSDRDRVRSGANVLTF. The CDR3 bases are TGTGCCAGCAGTGACCGGGACAGGGTTCGATCTGGGGCCAACGTCCTGACTTTC.

The V call is TRBV4-1, the J call TRBJ1-1; possibly TRBD1 for D (5 bases). Germline values: CDR1 MGHRA, CDR2 YSYEKL. This CDR3 is built from 15 residues. Trimming pared 0 bases from V and 2 bases from J, leaving 10 bases between. In nucleotides, the CDR3 is TGCGCCAGCAGCCAAGAGCCCAGGGTCAACACTGAAGCTTTCTTT. Protein sequence: CASSQEPRVNTEAFF.

This chain connects TRBV28 to TRBJ1-5; TRBD1 matches at 8 bases. The CDR3 has 13 amino acids. The V segment lost 10 bases and the J segment 6 bases; nucleotides outside the gene matches: 8. CDR1 and CDR2 from the germline V gene are MDHEN and SYDVKM. CDR3 sequence: CATDTGGGQPQHF. The CDR3 nucleotides read TGTGCCACCGACACAGGGGGTGGTCAGCCCCAGCATTTT. The variable domain in full, with the rest retrieved from reference TRBV28 and TRBJ1-5, is DVKVTQSSRYLVKRTGEKVFLECVQDMDHENMFWYRQDPGLGLRLIYFSYDVKMKEKGDIPEGYSVSREKKERFSLILESASTNQTSMYLCATDTGGGQPQHFGDGTRLSIL.

V and J are TRBV11-2 and TRBJ2-3, with D uncertain. Germline values: CDR1 SGHAT, CDR2 FQNNGV. The CDR3 spans 16 residues. Trimming shortened V by 2 bases and J by 0 bases, and 12 bases separated the two germline ends. This chain's CDR3 is CASSLMAGLSTDTQYF. Written as DNA, the CDR3 is TGTGCCAGCAGCTTAATGGCAGGCCTTAGCACAGATACGCAGTATTTT.

On this clone: Other DNA sequences in this sample translate to the same CDR3. The chain joins TRBV5-1 to TRBJ2-3; 10 positions agree with TRBD1. CDR3 length: 15 amino acids. With 4 bases clipped from V and 6 bases from J, the junction kept 8 bases outside the gene matches. CDR1 SGHRS and CDR2 YFSETQ come from the germline V gene. The CDR3 loop reads CASSHRDRGSDTQYF. Here the CDR3 DNA reads TGCGCCAGCAGCCACCGGGACAGGGGCTCCGATACGCAGTATTTT.

This clone was detected a few times. This chain connects TRBV5-1 to TRBJ1-6; no clear D. Germline-derived CDR1 and CDR2 are SGHRS and YFSETQ. Trimming cost V 0 bases and J 13 bases, with 17 bases left between them. There are 15 residues in the CDR3. CDR3 amino acids: CASSLGGLSSEPLHF. CDR3 coding DNA: TGCGCCAGCAGCTTGGGAGGGCTCAGCAGTGAGCCCCTCCACTTT.

The table lists this clone with a few counts. The rearrangement links TRBV6-2 or TRBV6-3 to TRBJ1-6; D ambiguous. The CDR3 has 12 amino acids. V was trimmed by 2 bases and J by 9 bases, leaving 5 bases between them. Germline V gives CDR1 MNHEY, CDR2 SVGEGT. The CDR3: CASSYAVSPLHF. For the CDR3, the DNA is TGTGCCAGCAGTTACGCGGTTTCACCCCTCCACTTT.

As for this clone: The same CDR3 is also encoded by other DNA sequences in this sample. The chain couples TRBV25-1 to TRBJ1-2; D gene ambiguous. CDR1 and CDR2 (germline): MGHDK, SYGVNS. V lost 3 bases and J lost 2, with 7 bases in between. CDR3 length: 13 amino acids. CDR3 sequence: CASSESGNYGYTF. CDR3 DNA sequence: TGTGCCAGCAGTGAGAGCGGAAACTATGGCTACACCTTC.

The CDR3, as DNA: TGTGCCAGCTCAGTAGGCGCGACAGCGAGAAACATTCAGTACTTC. Amino acids: CASSVGATARNIQYF. V usage is TRBV18 and J usage is TRBJ2-4, with a possible D match to TRBD1 (5 bases). The germline gives CDR1 KGHSH, CDR2 LQKENI. Trimming took off 5 bases at V and 6 bases at J, with 17 bases between the two ends. The CDR3 has 15 amino acids.

The chain uses TRBV19 and TRBJ1-3; tentative D call: TRBD1 (5 bases). There are 15 residues in the CDR3. The ends were cut back, 6 bases at V and 0 bases at J, with 12 bases in the middle. Germline V gives CDR1 LNHDA, CDR2 SQIVND (reference sequence). Here the CDR3 reads CASSTDSTSGNTIYF. The CDR3 DNA is TGTGCCAGTAGCACCGACAGCACCTCTGGAAACACCATATATTTT.

CDR3 sequence reads: CASSLAGSQPQHF. CDR3 DNA: TGTGCCAGCAGCTTGGCGGGGAGTCAGCCCCAGCATTTT. V and J are TRBV7-8 and TRBJ1-5; D remains unclear. V was clipped by 3 bases and J by 6 bases, with 9 bases between them. The CDR3 has 13 amino acids. From germline, CDR1 is SGHVS and CDR2 FQNEAQ.

This clone came up once. The chain recombines TRBV18 with TRBJ1-5; TRBD1 matches at 12 bases. Germline CDR1 reads KGHSH; CDR2 reads LQKENI. The length of the CDR3 is 18 residues. V gave up 3 bases and J gave up 4 bases; unmatched junction bases: 10. This CDR3 is CASSPRDRGLEGNQPQHF. CDR3 coding DNA: TGTGCCAGCTCACCCCGGGACAGGGGGCTTGAAGGAAATCAGCCCCAGCATTTT.

The table lists this clone with a few counts. The chain is built from TRBV10-3 and TRBJ2-5, with a tentative D call TRBD2 (5 bases). Trimming pared 0 bases from V and 3 bases from J, leaving 11 bases between. The CDR3 is 15 amino acids. Germline V gene data show CDR1 as ENHRY and CDR2 as SYGVKD. The CDR3: CAISESRSGKETQYF. The CDR3 DNA sequence: TGTGCCATCAGTGAGTCTCGCAGCGGCAAAGAGACCCAGTACTTC.